A single sample gave rise to the 11 T cell receptor beta chains below, sequenced in a study of blood T cell repertoires in COVID-19 (dated by TCRdb to the early 2020s). The library was made by the immunoSEQ multiplex PCR assay. TCRdb provides this immuneACCESS table in a form limited to in-frame rearrangements. Some clones are lacking; in checked studies, under half of them reflect an unresolved V gene, and why the rest are absent is not known. This sample holds 320,000 or so clones; under 90% were observed only once. The top ten constitute 4% to 6% of the sample. The sequenced sample was PBMCs or T cells enriched from blood (not recorded which). The receptor source for this set is a man in his 60s who had recovered from COVID-19.

The chain couples TRBV3-1 (or the pseudogene TRBV3-2) to TRBJ1-1; maybe TRBD1 (5 bases). The germline V gene encodes CDR1 LGHDT and CDR2 YNNKEL (reference sequence). With 3 bases removed from V and 4 bases from J, the gap between germline ends came to 9 bases. This CDR3 has 13 amino acids. CDR3 nucleotides: TGTGCCAGCAGCCATACGGGGGGCACTGAAGCTTTCTTT. This codes for CASSHTGGTEAFF.

The rearrangement links TRBV2 to TRBJ2-2; 8 bases align to TRBD1. CDR3 length: 15 residues. The germline V gene encodes CDR1 SNHLY and CDR2 FYNNEI. Unmatched junction bases numbered 4, after V lost 3 bases and J lost 4 bases. As DNA, the CDR3 is TGTGCCAGCAGTGACAGGGGGCGCGCCACCGGGGAGCTGTTTTTT. The encoded protein is CASSDRGRATGELFF.

The V and J genes are TRBV4-1 and TRBJ1-3; 7 bases line up with TRBD1. The ends lost 3 bases at V and 0 bases at J; junction bases unmatched: 5. The CDR3 length is 16 residues. The germline gives CDR1 MGHRA, CDR2 YSYEKL. CDR3: CASSQTDRSSGNTIYF. For the CDR3, the DNA is TGCGCCAGCAGCCAGACGGACAGGAGCTCTGGAAACACCATATATTTT.

A single count supports this clone. The rearrangement uses TRBV6-4 and TRBJ2-1; D is perhaps TRBD1 (8 bases). Trimming pared 7 bases from V and 14 bases from J, leaving 18 bases between. The CDR3 has 12 residues. In germline, CDR1 is MRHNA, CDR2 SNTAGT. The chain's CDR3 is CASKGQAGREFF. The DNA for the CDR3 is TGTGCCAGCAAGGGACAGGCAGGGAGGGAGTTCTTC.

This sequence joins TRBV4-3 and TRBJ2-1, with TRBD1 identical over 9 bases. CDR1 and CDR2 from the germline V gene are LGHNA and YSLEER. The CDR3 loop spans 14 amino acids. V gave up 5 bases and J gave up 3 bases; unmatched junction bases: 2. CDR3 amino acids: CASSTGQGYNEQFF. Here the CDR3 DNA reads TGCGCCAGCAGCACGGGACAGGGCTACAATGAGCAGTTCTTC.

The rearrangement joins TRBV5-6 to TRBJ1-6; D is uncertain. The germline V gene encodes CDR1 SGHDT and CDR2 YYEEEE. V shed 4 bases and J shed 8 bases, with 4 bases lying between them. The CDR3 sequence is 11 residues long. The DNA of the CDR3 is TGTGCCAGCAGCCGGGATTCACCCCTCCACTTT. It translates to CASSRDSPLHF.

J is TRBJ2-2 and V is TRBV28; 9 nucleotides agree with TRBD2. The germline gives CDR1 MDHEN, CDR2 SYDVKM. This CDR3 comprises 16 residues. J gave up 0 bases and V 6 bases, and 5 bases lay outside the gene matches. The CDR3 protein is CASRVAGAANTGELFF. DNA of the CDR3: TGTGCCAGCAGGGTAGCGGGAGCAGCGAACACCGGGGAGCTGTTTTTT.

The rearrangement joins TRBV3-1 (or the pseudogene TRBV3-2) to TRBJ2-1; tentative D call: TRBD2 (7 bases). The CDR3 sequence is 14 residues long. Germline CDR1 LGHDT, CDR2 YNNKEL (reference sequence). V was pared by 1 base and J by 9 bases, with 13 bases between. The CDR3 loop is CASSQVMGGGEQFF. Written as DNA, the CDR3 is TGTGCCAGCAGCCAAGTAATGGGAGGGGGTGAGCAGTTCTTC.

The CDR3 is CSVLQGQGAGGYTF. The CDR3 nucleotides are TGCAGCGTTCTCCAGGGACAGGGGGCAGGTGGCTACACCTTC. V gene TRBV29-1 combines with J gene TRBJ1-2, with 12 bases identical to TRBD1. Germline trimming cut 5 bases from V and 7 bases from J; bases unmatched to any gene: 8. CDR1 is SQVTM and CDR2 is ANQGSEA in the germline V gene. The CDR3 runs to 14 residues.

V usage is TRBV14 and J usage is TRBJ2-3, with D tentatively TRBD1 (6 bases). This CDR3 has 13 residues. Germline CDR1 reads SGHDN; CDR2 reads FVKESK. The ends were cut back, 5 bases at V and 4 bases at J, with 10 bases in the middle. CDR3 in amino acids: CASSGQGPDTQYF. The CDR3 DNA reads as TGTGCCAGCAGCGGCCAGGGGCCAGATACGCAGTATTTT. Using reference TRBV14 and TRBJ2-3 for the parts outside the CDR3, the full variable domain is EAGVTQFPSHSVIEKGQTVTLRCDPISGHDNLYWYRRVMGKEIKFLLHFVKESKQDESGMPNNRFLAERTGGTYSTLKVQPAELEDSGVYFCASSGQGPDTQYFGPGTRLTVL.

The chain uses TRBV28 and TRBJ1-2; D is perhaps TRBD1 (6 bases). The germline V gene encodes CDR1 MDHEN and CDR2 SYDVKM. This CDR3 has 14 residues. Deletions cut 6 bases from V and 2 bases from J, with 13 bases between. The CDR3 nucleotides read TGTGCCAGCAGGATACCGGACAGAAACTATGGCTACACCTTC. Its translation: CASRIPDRNYGYTF.